These T cell receptor beta chains were read from a single sample in a study of blood T cell repertoires in COVID-19. The table came from immunoSEQ multiplex PCR; TCRdb's copy has only in-frame clones and leaves some out. The sample shows about 410,000 clones, around 86% of them seen only once. The sample comprised peripheral blood. The receptors stem from a woman in her thirties with active or convalescent COVID-19. The CDR3 runs from the conserved cysteine through the conserved F or W. The order of the fields is CDR3 protein, CDR3 DNA, J gene, V gene, clone size, D gene. D genes are given only for firm matches. Expanded clones are given a class, and other clones once, few, many or no size at all.

CDR3aa: CASSPRQGQETQYF
CDR3nt: TGTGCCAGCAGCCCAAGACAGGGGCAAGAGACCCAGTACTTC
j_gene: TRBJ2-5
v_gene: TRBV14
abundance: .
d_gene: TRBD1

CDR3aa: CAWRRQMNTEAFF
CDR3nt: TGTGCCTGGAGGAGACAAATGAACACTGAAGCTTTCTTT
j_gene: TRBJ1-1
v_gene: TRBV30
abundance: few
d_gene: .

CDR3aa: CASSQSSSFSEAFF
CDR3nt: TGTGCCAGCAGCCAGAGTTCCTCTTTCTCTGAAGCTTTCTTT
j_gene: TRBJ1-1
v_gene: TRBV14
abundance: .
d_gene: .

CDR3aa: CASSGQGFNYGYTF
CDR3nt: TGCGCCAGCAGTGGTCAGGGGTTCAACTATGGCTACACCTTC
j_gene: TRBJ1-2
v_gene: TRBV10-2
abundance: .
d_gene: .

CDR3aa: CASRANVDSNQPQHF
CDR3nt: TGTGCCAGCAGAGCGAACGTCGATAGCAATCAGCCCCAGCATTTT
j_gene: TRBJ1-5
v_gene: TRBV6-5
abundance: .
d_gene: .

CDR3aa: CASSMGTSAFSYEQYF
CDR3nt: TGTGCCAGTAGTATGGGGACTAGCGCCTTCTCCTACGAGCAGTACTTC
j_gene: TRBJ2-7
v_gene: TRBV19
abundance: .
d_gene: TRBD2

CDR3aa: CASSIDSGSNQPQHF
CDR3nt: TGTGCCAGTAGTATCGACTCGGGGAGCAATCAGCCCCAGCATTTT
j_gene: TRBJ1-5
v_gene: TRBV19
abundance: .
d_gene: .

CDR3aa: CASSLLGVGEKLFF
CDR3nt: TGTGCCAGCAGCTTATTAGGGGTTGGTGAAAAACTGTTTTTT
j_gene: TRBJ1-4
v_gene: TRBV11-2
abundance: .
d_gene: .

CDR3aa: CASSLVREREQYF
CDR3nt: TGTGCCAGCAGCTTAGTCAGGGAACGCGAGCAGTACTTC
j_gene: TRBJ2-7
v_gene: TRBV7-9
abundance: few
d_gene: .

CDR3aa: CASSYLGDTEAFF
CDR3nt: TGTGCCAGCAGTTATCTCGGGGACACTGAAGCTTTCTTT
j_gene: TRBJ1-1
v_gene: TRBV27
abundance: .
d_gene: .

CDR3aa: CASRWDRDHPEAFF
CDR3nt: TGTGCCAGCAGATGGGACAGGGATCACCCTGAAGCTTTCTTT
j_gene: TRBJ1-1
v_gene: TRBV28
abundance: .
d_gene: TRBD1

CDR3aa: CASSVEARYGYTF
CDR3nt: TGCGCCAGCAGTGTTGAGGCCCGCTATGGCTACACCTTC
j_gene: TRBJ1-2
v_gene: TRBV10-2
abundance: .
d_gene: .

CDR3aa: CAISDARNYEQYF
CDR3nt: TGTGCCATCAGTGACGCGCGGAACTACGAGCAGTACTTC
j_gene: TRBJ2-7
v_gene: TRBV10-3
abundance: .
d_gene: .

CDR3aa: CASSLLRSTNEKLFF
CDR3nt: TGTGCCAGCAGTTTGTTGCGTTCAACTAATGAAAAACTGTTTTTT
j_gene: TRBJ1-4
v_gene: TRBV2
abundance: .
d_gene: .

CDR3aa: CSVTGTVLNEQFF
CDR3nt: TGCAGCGTCACCGGGACAGTCTTAAATGAGCAGTTCTTC
j_gene: TRBJ2-1
v_gene: TRBV29-1
abundance: .
d_gene: TRBD1

CDR3aa: CASSLGSEGNGYTF
CDR3nt: TGCGCCAGCAGCTTGGGCAGCGAGGGAAATGGCTACACCTTC
j_gene: TRBJ1-2
v_gene: TRBV5-1
abundance: .
d_gene: .

CDR3aa: CASSPRLAGEQFF
CDR3nt: TGTGCCAGCAGCCCTAGACTAGCGGGGGAGCAGTTCTTC
j_gene: TRBJ2-1
v_gene: TRBV12-3/TRBV12-4
abundance: .
d_gene: TRBD2

CDR3aa: CASSYLNSYTGELFF
CDR3nt: TGTGCCAGCAGTTATCTAAACAGTTACACCGGGGAGCTGTTTTTT
j_gene: TRBJ2-2
v_gene: TRBV6-2/TRBV6-3
abundance: .
d_gene: .

CDR3aa: CASGLEQGTGDNYGYTF
CDR3nt: TGTGCTAGTGGTTTGGAACAAGGGACAGGTGATAACTATGGCTACACCTTC
j_gene: TRBJ1-2
v_gene: TRBV12-5
abundance: once
d_gene: TRBD1

CDR3aa: CSAKGQTNEKLFF
CDR3nt: TGCAGCGCTAAGGGACAGACTAATGAAAAACTGTTTTTT
j_gene: TRBJ1-4
v_gene: TRBV29-1
abundance: .
d_gene: TRBD1

CDR3aa: CASSDGVEGTEAFF
CDR3nt: TGTGCCAGCAGTGATGGGGTCGAGGGCACTGAAGCTTTCTTT
j_gene: TRBJ1-1
v_gene: TRBV6-1
abundance: many
d_gene: .

CDR3aa: CASSPGQGADIQYF
CDR3nt: TGTGCCAGCAGCCCGGGACAGGGGGCAGACATTCAGTACTTC
j_gene: TRBJ2-4
v_gene: TRBV7-9
abundance: .
d_gene: TRBD1

CDR3aa: CASSLLAGRYTEAFF
CDR3nt: TGTGCCAGCAGTTTATTGGCAGGGAGGTACACTGAAGCTTTCTTT
j_gene: TRBJ1-1
v_gene: TRBV27
abundance: .
d_gene: .

CDR3aa: CASTDREQNSPLHF
CDR3nt: TGCGCCAGCACCGACAGGGAGCAAAATTCACCCCTCCACTTT
j_gene: TRBJ1-6
v_gene: TRBV10-2
abundance: .
d_gene: TRBD1

CDR3aa: CASRNSLRDYGYTF
CDR3nt: TGTGCCAGCAGAAACAGCTTGCGGGACTATGGCTACACCTTC
j_gene: TRBJ1-2
v_gene: TRBV6-4
abundance: .
d_gene: .

CDR3aa: CASSPGQGYTEAFF
CDR3nt: TGTGCCAGCAGCCCGGGACAGGGGTACACTGAAGCTTTCTTT
j_gene: TRBJ1-1
v_gene: TRBV6-4
abundance: .
d_gene: TRBD1

CDR3aa: CASTKDGNGNQPQHF
CDR3nt: TGTGCCAGCACTAAGGACGGGAACGGCAATCAGCCCCAGCATTTT
j_gene: TRBJ1-5
v_gene: TRBV2
abundance: .
d_gene: .

CDR3aa: CASQTSGGTDTQYF
CDR3nt: TGTGCCAGTCAGACTAGCGGGGGGACAGATACGCAGTATTTT
j_gene: TRBJ2-3
v_gene: TRBV6-5
abundance: .
d_gene: TRBD2

CDR3aa: CASSQGQANYGYTF
CDR3nt: TGTGCCAGCAGCCAAGGACAGGCTAACTATGGCTACACCTTC
j_gene: TRBJ1-2
v_gene: TRBV6-5
abundance: .
d_gene: TRBD1

CDR3aa: CASSLEGGSFEQYF
CDR3nt: TGCGCCAGCAGCTTGGAAGGAGGGTCCTTCGAGCAGTACTTC
j_gene: TRBJ2-7
v_gene: TRBV5-1
abundance: .
d_gene: .

CDR3aa: CASSGAGNEQYF
CDR3nt: TGTGCCAGCAGCGGCGCAGGGAACGAGCAGTACTTC
j_gene: TRBJ2-7
v_gene: TRBV11-2
abundance: few
d_gene: .

CDR3aa: CASSSQGSSYNEQFF
CDR3nt: TGTGCCAGCAGTTCACAGGGGAGCTCCTACAATGAGCAGTTCTTC
j_gene: TRBJ2-1
v_gene: TRBV27
abundance: .
d_gene: TRBD1

CDR3aa: CASSYRDRLAEQYF
CDR3nt: TGTGCCAGCAGCTACCGGGACAGACTCGCCGAGCAGTACTTC
j_gene: TRBJ2-7
v_gene: TRBV7-9
abundance: .
d_gene: TRBD1

CDR3aa: CSAYTDTQYF
CDR3nt: TGCAGCGCGTACACAGATACGCAGTATTTT
j_gene: TRBJ2-3
v_gene: TRBV29-1
abundance: .
d_gene: .

CDR3aa: CASSQTGTVRPEAFF
CDR3nt: TGCGCCAGCAGCCAAACGGGAACAGTGCGCCCTGAAGCTTTCTTT
j_gene: TRBJ1-1
v_gene: TRBV4-1
abundance: few
d_gene: .

CDR3aa: CASSALSGNTIYF
CDR3nt: TGTGCCAGCAGCGCCCTATCCGGAAACACCATATATTTT
j_gene: TRBJ1-3
v_gene: TRBV9
abundance: .
d_gene: .

CDR3aa: CASSYSTPETQYF
CDR3nt: TGTGCCAGCAGTTACTCGACACCCGAGACCCAGTACTTC
j_gene: TRBJ2-5
v_gene: TRBV6-6
abundance: .
d_gene: .

CDR3aa: CASSFPGEETQYF
CDR3nt: TGTGCCAGCAGTTTTCCGGGGGAAGAGACCCAGTACTTC
j_gene: TRBJ2-5
v_gene: TRBV12-3/TRBV12-4
abundance: .
d_gene: .

CDR3aa: CASSLPLAGNEQFF
CDR3nt: TGTGCCAGCAGCTTACCGCTAGCGGGAAATGAGCAGTTCTTC
j_gene: TRBJ2-1
v_gene: TRBV7-2
abundance: .
d_gene: TRBD2

CDR3aa: CASSVTGTGYGYTF
CDR3nt: TGTGCCAGCAGTGTGACAGGGACTGGCTATGGCTACACCTTC
j_gene: TRBJ1-2
v_gene: TRBV27
abundance: .
d_gene: TRBD1

CDR3aa: CAWSVVEDNEQFF
CDR3nt: TGTGCCTGGAGTGTTGTGGAGGACAATGAGCAGTTCTTC
j_gene: TRBJ2-1
v_gene: TRBV30
abundance: .
d_gene: .

CDR3aa: CASSPRTSGWSSYNEQFF
CDR3nt: TGTGCCAGCAGCCCTCGGACTAGCGGGTGGAGCTCCTACAATGAGCAGTTCTTC
j_gene: TRBJ2-1
v_gene: TRBV2
abundance: .
d_gene: TRBD2

CDR3aa: CASNGQGNQPQHF
CDR3nt: TGTGCCAGCAACGGACAGGGAAATCAGCCCCAGCATTTT
j_gene: TRBJ1-5
v_gene: TRBV2
abundance: .
d_gene: TRBD1

CDR3aa: CASSELQGGEAFF
CDR3nt: TGCGCCAGCAGTGAGTTACAGGGGGGGGAAGCTTTCTTT
j_gene: TRBJ1-1
v_gene: TRBV10-1
abundance: .
d_gene: TRBD1

CDR3aa: CASSSLPGGYGNTIYF
CDR3nt: TGTGCCAGCAGCTCGCTCCCGGGGGGGTACGGAAACACCATATATTTT
j_gene: TRBJ1-3
v_gene: TRBV7-2
abundance: .
d_gene: .

CDR3aa: CASSLSSGANVLTF
CDR3nt: TGCGCCAGCAGCTTGTCGTCCGGGGCCAACGTCCTGACTTTC
j_gene: TRBJ2-6
v_gene: TRBV5-1
abundance: few
d_gene: .